The TCR beta chain under discussion was sequenced for a study of regulatory T cells in long-lasting Graves disease (dated by TCRdb to the early 2020s). At the level of the whole study: Newly diagnosed Graves' disease patients had taken antithyroid drugs for less than 3 months. Persistent Graves' disease patients were compared with newly diagnosed Graves' disease patients by peripheral blood TCR sequencing and RNA sequencing. The study took place in China and was registered as a clinical trial. A total of roughly 35 samples underwent TCR sequencing: around 13 from persistent and roughly 20 from newly diagnosed Graves' disease patients.

The research as a whole found: Persistent disease showed preferential use of TRBV28, TRBJ1-2 and TRBJ2-5, whereas newly diagnosed disease favored TRBV20-1 and TRBJ2-1. The authors noted that the small sample size was a limitation that may lower accuracy. The study examined only peripheral blood because the primary lesion, thyroid tissue, could not be accessed. Only the TCR beta chain was sequenced and analyzed. A larger number of public clonotypes was shared among persistent patients (around 2,500) than among newly diagnosed patients (roughly 1,000). Compared with newly diagnosed patients, patients with persistent Graves' disease had lower TCR Shannon entropy and fewer highly expanded clones, which suggests clonal expansion.

The time point label corresponds to: newly diagnosed GD, antithyroid drugs for less than 3 months. For both TCR sequencing and RNA sequencing, RNA was extracted from PBMCs in TRIzol. Graves' disease was diagnosed according to American Thyroid Association guidelines. Patients for the study were recruited at an endocrinology department in Xi'an, China. From each patient, about 9.7 milliliters of peripheral blood was collected into an EDTA anticoagulant tube. Ficoll Paque Plus density gradient separation was used to isolate PBMCs, and no additional T cell sorting was done. RNA quality was checked with an Agilent 2100 Bioanalyzer and agarose gel, and concentration with a NanoDrop 2000. The CDR3, cysteine through phenylalanine, is 14 amino acids long. Of the read, only the CDR3 DNA is kept; its 42 bases are in frame from base 1. Trimming at the junction amounts to 5 bases on V and 0 bases on J, and the germline ends lie 11 bases apart. Per the germline V gene (reference sequence), DFQATT is the CDR1 and SNEGSKA is the CDR2.

Library generation was performed with multiplex PCR. The run used an Illumina HiSeq 4000. iRepertoire HTBI primers and Arm-PCR amplification of CDR3 regions were used to construct TCR beta libraries. Before sequencing, the PCR products went through gel purification. Regarding the original processing steps: A total of under 80 TRBV and approximately 13 TRBJ segments were identified across samples and were used for gene usage analysis of CDR3 amino acid clonotypes. Filtered high-quality paired reads were merged into contigs using COPE and FqMerger. BLAST was used to align contigs to IMGT TRBV, TRBD and TRBJ reference genes, with CDR3 defined following IMGT. Highly expanded clones were defined as clonotypes with a frequency above 0.1%. Shannon entropy was used to measure repertoire diversity, and the Gini coefficient was used to measure V-J evenness. A clonotype was considered public if more than one individual shared it. TCRdb passed the public sequencing reads through fastp at Q25 and MiXCR, retaining productive beta sequences. Rows with one shared CDR3 protein collapse into an entry with the most common genes and DNA. TCRdb, not the original authors, processed these V and J calls. The sample data list about 540,000 distinct CDR3 sequences, and 13% of these were observed just once. About 10% of the sample is taken by the ten largest.

In this sample, this clonotype turned up many times. No antigen is known for it. The record has no base qualities; no much larger clone is one base away. The data were also submitted as part of a second study, on T cells in Graves' hyperthyroidism and ophthalmopathy. Per that second paper: A patient counted as having stable Graves' hyperthyroidism if no progression to ophthalmopathy occurred over 18 months of follow-up. Hyperthyroidism patients were newly diagnosed, had a disease duration of under 2 months, and were aged 18 to 65 years. Patients with uncontrolled infections, other autoimmune diseases, pregnancy or lactation were excluded. Clinical symptoms, serum thyroxine and TRAb, thyroid ultrasound, and orbital computed tomography formed the basis for the diagnoses. The TCR CDR3 was subjected to a first round of RT-PCR using the HTBI primer set and the Qiagen OneStep RT-PCR kit. Blood samples also contained most of the expanded thyroid clonotypes (frequency above 0.001), which suggests that blood repertoires may reflect thyroid immune responses. Ophthalmopathy was separated from stable hyperthyroidism by a 13 V-J signature model, with roughly 88% sensitivity and about 81% specificity obtained in cross-validation and 80%/75% obtained in testing. In validation, progression to ophthalmopathy was predicted by the model with nearly 71% sensitivity and just over 72% specificity, a median of approximately 6.5 months before onset. To identify distinguishing TCR V-J signatures, a discovery cohort of about 95 patients was used, comprising some 45 with Graves' ophthalmopathy and 57 with stable Graves' hyperthyroidism. An independent validation cohort of under 20 hyperthyroidism patients and about 15 patients who later progressed to ophthalmopathy tested prospective prediction of ophthalmopathy. For training and testing, the 110 or so patients in the discovery cohort were randomly divided in a 7:3 ratio. Thyroid tissue and blood T-cell repertoires from about six Graves' hyperthyroidism patients were also compared in the study. After sampling, hyperthyroidism patients received methimazole starting at 30 mg daily, and ophthalmopathy patients received high-dose intravenous methylprednisolone. Libraries were constructed in a second round of multiplex PCR, after which size selection and purification were carried out. The libraries were sequenced on an Illumina HiSeq2000 using paired-end 100 bp reads. SOAPnuke was used to process the raw data, throwing out any read that contained adapters or uncalled bases, had a mean Phred below 15, or lacked an exact constant-primer or identifier match. High-quality paired reads were merged with COPE v1.2.5, and unique nucleotide sequences were defined as clonotypes. Clonotypes were aligned to IMGT TRBV, TRBD and TRBJ reference segments using MiTCR v1.1. The analysis was restricted to V-J combinations with a frequency above 0.0001, which together covered roughly 99% of the repertoires. A TCS score was defined as the ratio between F50 (clonal expansion) and ExV (chaos), using BLOSUM62-based TCRdist between CDR3 peptides within each V-J. Welch's t-statistics and random forest reduced some 510 V-J features to roughly 13, which were used in a naive Bayes classifier (R e1071). Sample size was not statistically predetermined, and investigators were not blinded to group allocation. TCR Vbeta CDR3 sequencing of 120 to 150 peripheral blood samples (over 40 ophthalmopathy, around 80 hyperthyroidism and about 17 progressor patients) is reported in the paper.

This clonotype was obtained from a man between 25 and 39 years old with Graves disease. Donor details come from another sample of the same person, matched by shared clones. This sequence uses TRBV20-1 and TRBJ2-1; perhaps TRBD2 is the D gene, with 6 bases matching. The sequencing here drew on peripheral blood mononuclear cells (PBMCs), taken at new diagnosis, from a patient treated with antithyroid drugs. The CDR3 has the sequence CSASTGVSYNEQFF. The sequenced DNA is TGCAGTGCTTCGACGGGAGTCTCCTACAATGAGCAGTTCTTC.